Listed below are T cell receptor beta chains from one sample, sequenced in a study of shared clonotypes between healthy human individuals. TCRdb's table, derived via immunoSEQ multiplex PCR, lists solely in-frame clones and lacks some. The sample records over a million clones, about 80% being singletons. The sample comprised memory CD4+ T cells from PBMCs. The receptors here all came from a man aged 18 to 29 in good health. Some clones in this sample may be carry-over from other donors' samples. The CDR3 runs from the conserved cysteine through the conserved F or W. D genes are given only for firm matches. Only some rows state a clone size, as once, few, many or a class for expanded clones.

D | size | J | V | length | DNA | CDR3
. | . | TRBJ1-4 | TRBV30 | 14 | TGTGCCTGGAGTGTTACAACCACTAATGAAAAACTGTTTTTT | CAWSVTTTNEKLFF
. | few | TRBJ2-1 | TRBV19 | 13 | TGTGCCAGTAGAGCGGGCATCTACAATGAGCAGTTCTTC | CASRAGIYNEQFF
. | . | TRBJ2-7 | TRBV6-6 | 13 | TGTGCCAGCAGTTCCCACCCCCCTTACGAGCAGTACTTC | CASSSHPPYEQYF
. | . | TRBJ2-7 | TRBV5-6 | 16 | TGTGCCAGCAGCTTGCGGGCGACTAGTAGTTCCTACGAGCAGTACTTC | CASSLRATSSSYEQYF
TRBD1 | many | TRBJ2-5 | TRBV7-3 | 13 | TGTGCCAGCAGCTTGGGACAGGGAGAGACCCAGTACTTC | CASSLGQGETQYF
TRBD1 | . | TRBJ2-7 | TRBV5-6 | 13 | TGTGCCAGCAGCCGCAGGACAGGGCCCGAGCAGTACTTC | CASSRRTGPEQYF
. | . | TRBJ1-3 | TRBV5-1 | 15 | TGCGCCAGCAGCGCCCGTGGGGGCTCTGGAAACACCATATATTTT | CASSARGGSGNTIYF
. | once | TRBJ1-2 | TRBV6-5 | 13 | TGTGCCAGCAGTTACTTACAGGGATACGGCTACACCTTC | CASSYLQGYGYTF
. | . | TRBJ2-5 | TRBV6-5 | 13 | TGTGCCAGCAGCATGACCCTTAAAGAGACCCAGTACTTC | CASSMTLKETQYF
. | . | TRBJ2-1 | TRBV5-1 | 14 | TGCGCCAGCAGCAGAGCGGAGGAATCAGGTGAGCAGTTCTTC | CASSRAEESGEQFF
. | . | TRBJ1-1 | TRBV5-4 | 14 | TGTGCCACCCGGACAGAATACATGAACACTGAAGCTTTCTTT | CATRTEYMNTEAFF
. | . | TRBJ2-5 | TRBV20-1 | 11 | TGCAGTCGCGGGGATCCCAAGACCCAGTACTTC | CSRGDPKTQYF
TRBD2 | . | TRBJ2-1 | TRBV7-9 | 15 | TGTGCCAGCAGCCTTACTAGCGGGGGTGGGAATGAGCAGTTCTTC | CASSLTSGGGNEQFF
. | . | TRBJ2-3 | TRBV15 | 16 | TGTGCCACCAGCAGAGTCTTTAGCGCAGGGTCAGATACGCAGTATTTT | CATSRVFSAGSDTQYF
. | few | TRBJ1-2 | TRBV28 | 13 | TGTGCCAGCAGTTTGTCTGGGGCCTATGGCTACACCTTC | CASSLSGAYGYTF
TRBD2 | few | TRBJ2-7 | TRBV10-3 | 14 | TGTGCCATCAGCAGAACTAGCGGGACCTACGAGCAGTACTTC | CAISRTSGTYEQYF
. | . | TRBJ1-2 | TRBV28 | 12 | TGTGCCTACGGGGAGGTTCACTATGGCTACACCTTC | CAYGEVHYGYTF
TRBD2 | . | TRBJ2-4 | TRBV7-9 | 15 | TGTGCCAGCAGCTTAGAAGGCGGGGGTAAAAACATTCAGTACTTC | CASSLEGGGKNIQYF
. | . | TRBJ2-7 | TRBV18 | 12 | TGTGCCAGCTCACGTGACATTGACGAGCAGTACTTC | CASSRDIDEQYF
. | . | TRBJ2-7 | TRBV27 | 13 | TGTGCCAGTAGACAGGCTGGTGGGTACGAGCAGTACTTC | CASRQAGGYEQYF
. | . | TRBJ1-1 | TRBV25-1 | 13 | TGTGCCAGCAGTGTCTCAACCGACACTGAAGCTTTCTTT | CASSVSTDTEAFF
. | . | TRBJ1-2 | TRBV28 | 15 | TGTGCCAGCATCGAGGGGGGACCTTTTAACTATGGCTACACCTTC | CASIEGGPFNYGYTF
. | . | TRBJ2-2 | TRBV5-4 | 15 | TGTGCCAGCAGCCGAGGGGCAATAAACACCGGGGAGCTGTTTTTT | CASSRGAINTGELFF
TRBD1 | . | TRBJ1-5 | TRBV19 | 12 | TGTGCCAGCCGACAGGGAGGTCAGCCCCAGCATTTT | CASRQGGQPQHF